These 21 T cell receptor beta chains originate from one sample sequenced in a study of blood T cells in healthy people across ages. Sample-barcoded 5' priming and a J-beta primer mix drove a second PCR of about 6 to 12 cycles. TCRdb independently ran MiXCR on the 5' RACE reads; one entry per CDR3 protein. The table lists 550,000 to 800,000 distinct CDR3 sequences, approximately 31% of them singletons. The sequenced sample consisted of blood. Every receptor here comes from a woman older than 75 in good health.

This clonotype has a count of ten or more. The gene calls are TRBV9 and TRBJ2-5; D unresolved. Germline V gene sequence: CDR1 SGDLS, CDR2 YYNGEE. The ends were cut back, 0 bases at V and 3 bases at J, with 6 bases in the middle. The CDR3 runs to 13 residues. The DNA of the CDR3 is TGTGCCAGCAGCGTAGGTCTAGAAGAGACCCAGTACTTC. This translates into CASSVGLEETQYF.

The V call is TRBV12-3 or TRBV12-4, the J call TRBJ2-6; D call uncertain. V lost 7 bases to trimming and J lost 0 bases, with 16 bases between them. This CDR3 is 17 amino acids long. The CDR3 loop is CASIHRAAYSGANVLTF. CDR3 sequence (DNA): TGTGCCAGCATTCATAGGGCAGCGTACTCTGGGGCCAACGTCCTGACTTTC.

The chain couples TRBV7-8 to TRBJ1-1; no clear D gene. Germline CDR1 is SGHVS and CDR2 is FQNEAQ. Trimming removed 8 bases from V and 4 bases from J, with 14 bases in between. The CDR3 has 13 residues. This CDR3 reads CASRRRGVTEAFF. The CDR3 nucleotides read TGTGCCAGCCGGCGGCGCGGAGTCACTGAAGCTTTCTTT.

This clonotype was counted only a few times. Given a much more abundant clone one base away, this may be a read error. J is TRBJ2-1 and V is TRBV5-1; D not resolved. Germline V gene lookup returns CDR1 SGHRS and CDR2 YFSETQ. The CDR3 contains 14 residues. V lost 3 bases, J lost 6 bases, and 13 bases lay in between. The DNA for the CDR3 is TGCGCCAGCAGCTGGAGCGTACGAATCAATGAGCAGTTCTTC. Encoded protein: CASSWSVRINEQFF.

In regard to this clonotype: A much larger clone lies a single base off, so this may be a read error. The gene calls are TRBV9 and TRBJ2-1; a weak D match, TRBD1 (6 bases). Trimming cost V 0 bases and J 9 bases, with 13 bases left between them. Looked up from germline, CDR1 is SGDLS and CDR2 is YYNGEE. The CDR3 runs to 14 residues. CDR3 DNA: TGTGCCAGCAGCGTAGCAGTGACAGGCATTGAGCAGTTCTTC. Residues: CASSVAVTGIEQFF.

This clonotype has at least ten counts. The chain is built from TRBV28 and TRBJ1-2; D perhaps matches TRBD1 (5 bases). The germline V gene encodes CDR1 MDHEN and CDR2 SYDVKM. This CDR3 has 14 amino acids. V shed 7 bases and J shed 3 bases, with 15 bases lying between them. The CDR3 DNA is TGTGCCAGCACTCCTTTCGGGGGGGACTATGGCTACACCTTC. Its translation is CASTPFGGDYGYTF.

V and J are TRBV27 and TRBJ1-1; a weak D match, TRBD1 (5 bases). This CDR3 comprises 12 residues. Trimming pared 5 bases from V and 7 bases from J, leaving 11 bases between. CDR1 and CDR2 (germline): MNHEY, SMNVEV (reference sequence). Here the CDR3 DNA reads TGTGCCAGCAGTCTCGCAGGGAGTGAAGCTTTCTTT. Its translation: CASSLAGSEAFF.

This clonotype showed up just a few times. This sequence may be a read error, since a much larger clone differs from it by one base. V and J are TRBV4-3 and TRBJ2-5; D unresolved. The length of the CDR3 is 14 residues. V was pared by 4 bases and J by 5 bases, with 14 bases between. Germline lookup yields CDR1 LGHNA and CDR2 YSLEER. The CDR3 loop is CASSRPLSSETQYF. The CDR3 DNA is TGCGCCAGCAGCCGCCCTTTATCATCGGAGACCCAGTACTTC.

In this sample, this clonotype turned up many times. The chain employs TRBV20-1 and TRBJ1-5; D remains unclear. The germline gives CDR1 DFQATT, CDR2 SNEGSKA (reference sequence). The CDR3 length is 12 residues. V dropped 3 bases and J dropped 5 bases, with 8 bases sitting between them. The CDR3 is CSASSGDQPQHF. The CDR3 region has the DNA TGCAGTGCTAGTTCGGGTGATCAGCCCCAGCATTTT.

This clonotype was seen repeatedly, ten times or more. The CDR3 is CSASKTPPQSGYTF. In DNA, the CDR3 is TGCAGTGCTAGCAAGACACCTCCCCAGTCTGGCTACACCTTC. The gene calls are TRBV20-1 and TRBJ1-2; D is uncertain. Trimming stripped 3 bases from V and 7 bases from J, with 18 bases between. Germline CDR1 reads DFQATT; CDR2 reads SNEGSKA (reference sequence). The length of the CDR3 is 14 residues.

The chain links TRBV6-5 to TRBJ2-3, with 12 bases aligning to TRBD2. The germline V gene encodes CDR1 MNHEY and CDR2 SVGAGI. V was pared by 4 bases and J by 6 bases, with 14 bases of the junction left unmatched. CDR3 length equals 18 residues. CDR3 DNA sequence: TGTGCCAGCAGTTGGCCTGGGTTGCTAGCGGGGGGGTGTGATACGCAGTATTTT. Translating gives CASSWPGLLAGGCDTQYF.

As for this clonotype: This may arise from a read error, as a much more abundant clone is one base away. The chain employs TRBV18 and TRBJ2-5, with a possible D match to TRBD2 (6 bases). The end of the DNA is better explained by TRBJ2-7, so the J call may be wrong. This CDR3 is built from 12 residues. Per germline, CDR1 KGHSH and CDR2 LQKENI. The CDR3 sequence is CAGSSGGSEQYF. For the CDR3, the DNA is TGTGCCGGCTCATCCGGGGGATCCGAGCAGTACTTC.

At least ten counts were recorded for this clonotype. V usage is TRBV20-1 and J usage is TRBJ1-2, with unresolved D. The CDR3 has 10 amino acids. Trimming pared 3 bases from V and 8 bases from J, leaving 7 bases between. From germline, CDR1 is DFQATT and CDR2 SNEGSKA (reference sequence). The CDR3 DNA reads TGCAGTGCTAGTGATCGGGGCTACACCTTC. Its translation: CSASDRGYTF.

On this clonotype itself: This clone may be a read error of a much larger clone one base away. The rearrangement joins TRBV14 to TRBJ2-3; possibly TRBD2 for D (6 bases). Germline-derived CDR1 and CDR2 are SGHDN and FVKESK. This CDR3 is 14 amino acids long. The chain's CDR3 is CASSQLTSTDAQYF. DNA of the CDR3: TGTGCCAGCAGCCAACTCACTAGCACAGATGCGCAGTATTTT.

A word on this clonotype: A much bigger clone sits one base away, suggesting this may be a read error. V is TRBV2 and J is TRBJ2-1, with 8 bases fitting TRBD2. Germline V CDR1 and CDR2: SNHLY, FYNNEI. The CDR3 totals 19 residues. Trimming at V came to 0 bases and at J to 3 bases, leaving 13 bases not matched to a gene. The CDR3 loop is CASSEAASGLTSCYNEQFF. The DNA of the CDR3 is TGTGCCAGCAGTGAAGCGGCTAGCGGGCTAACGAGCTGCTACAATGAGCAGTTCTTC.

As regards this clonotype: The conserved final phenylalanine or tryptophan is absent from the CDR3, which likely points to a read error. The chain joins TRBV7-3 to TRBJ2-3; 8 bases line up with TRBD2. The CDR3 has 15 residues. Germline values: CDR1 SGHTA, CDR2 FQGTGA. Trimming took 5 bases from V and 6 from J; bases not matched to a gene: 10. CDR3 bases: TGTGCCAGCAGCGCCCGGGGCGGGGGGATGGATACGCAGTATTCT. Protein product: CASSARGGGMDTQYS.

Concerning this clonotype itself: The junction does not match germline at one end; this may be a read error. V is TRBV12-3 or TRBV12-4 and J is TRBJ2-3, with unresolved D. This CDR3 contains 11 residues. The CDR3 DNA sequence: TGTGCCGGCGAGGTTGCAGATGCGCAGTATTTT. As protein: CAGEVADAQYF.

The sample holds a few counts of this clonotype. The rearrangement joins TRBV6-5 to TRBJ1-4; possible D gene TRBD1, 6 bases. With 4 bases removed from V and 7 bases from J, the gap between germline ends came to 16 bases. Looked up from germline, CDR1 is MNHEY and CDR2 is SVGAGI. This CDR3 region has 15 residues. CDR3 protein: CASSSSWDIIEKLFF. CDR3 nucleotides: TGTGCCAGCAGTTCATCCTGGGACATAATTGAAAAACTGTTTTTT.

Many counts were recorded for this clonotype. This may be a read error, as it is one base from a much larger clone. V gene TRBV6-2 or TRBV6-3 combines with J gene TRBJ2-1; the match to TRBD1 covers 7 bases. From germline, CDR1 is MNHEY and CDR2 SVGEGT. With 6 bases clipped from V and 9 bases from J, the junction kept 8 bases outside the gene matches. The CDR3 extends over 13 amino acids. Here the CDR3 reads CASSDLGGGEQFF. The CDR3 nucleotides read TGTGCCAGCAGCGACCTAGGGGGCGGTGAGCAGTTCTTC.

This clonotype was seen ten or more times. The chain uses TRBV5-5 and TRBJ2-7; D remains unclear. CDR1 is SGHKS and CDR2 is YYEKEE in the germline V gene (reference sequence). V lost 3 bases, J lost 3 bases, and 10 bases lay in between. This CDR3 contains 13 residues. The CDR3 loop reads CASSYALIYEQYF. The CDR3 bases are TGTGCCAGCAGCTATGCCCTTATCTACGAGCAGTACTTC.

This clonotype was observed many times. The chain has TRBV9 and TRBJ2-3, with D possibly being TRBD1 (5 bases). CDR3 size: 16 residues. V lost 1 base and J lost 6, with 18 bases in between. The V gene's germline CDR1 is SGDLS and CDR2 YYNGEE. The CDR3 sequence is CASSVFQGYPPDTQYF. Here the CDR3 DNA reads TGTGCCAGCAGCGTATTCCAGGGCTACCCTCCGGATACGCAGTATTTT. The full variable domain, rest sourced from reference TRBV9 and TRBJ2-3, is DSGVTQTPKHLITATGQRVTLRCSPRSGDLSVYWYQQSLDQGLQFLIQYYNGEERAKGNILERFSAQQFPDLHSELNLSSLELGDSALYFCASSVFQGYPPDTQYFGPGTRLTVL.